Below are 26 T cell receptor beta chains sequenced from a single sample in a study of tumor and adjacent non-tumor tissue in lung cancer. The template was RNA from unsorted bulk tissue. Distant lung tissue was collected more than 3 cm away from the tumor edge. Three rounds of nested PCR, following a modified ARM-PCR protocol, produced the TCRbeta library. One entry per CDR3 protein results from TCRdb running MiXCR on the multiplex PCR reads. The table lists roughly 70,000 distinct CDR3 sequences, under 70% of them singletons, with around a quarter in the top ten. Sequencing input: distant non-tumor lung tissue. The receptors shown here come from a woman aged 45 to 65 with non-small cell lung cancer.

Note on this clonotype: A much larger clonotype is one base distant, so this may be a read error. The rearrangement uses TRBV6-1 and TRBJ1-4, with TRBD1 matching over 8 bases. Germline CDR1 and CDR2: MNHNS and SASEGT. The CDR3 is 14 residues long. V was pared by 8 bases and J by 7 bases, with 9 bases of the junction left unmatched. CDR3 amino acids: CASAEGQDSEKLFF. The DNA for the CDR3 is TGTGCCAGCGCAGAGGGACAGGATTCTGAAAAACTGTTTTTT.

V and J are TRBV29-1 and TRBJ1-2; D is unresolved. The CDR3 covers 11 residues. From germline, CDR1 is SQVTM and CDR2 ANQGSEA. This chain's CDR3 is CTSPGGNGYTF. CDR3 nucleotides: TGCACCTCGCCCGGCGGGAATGGCTACACCTTC. The full variable domain, its missing parts supplied by reference TRBV29-1 and TRBJ1-2, is SAVISQKPSRDICQRGTSLTIQCQVDSQVTMMFWYRQQPGQSLTLIATANQGSEATYESGFVIDKFPISRPNLTFSTLTVSNMSPEDSSIYLCTSPGGNGYTFGSGTRLTVV.

Concerning this clonotype itself: This clone may be a read error of a much larger clone one base away. This chain links TRBV19 with TRBJ1-2; tentative D call: TRBD1 (6 bases). CDR1 is LNHDA and CDR2 is SQIVND in the germline V gene (reference sequence). This CDR3 comprises 12 residues. The CDR3: CASWDTAYGYNF. In DNA form, the CDR3 reads TGTGCCAGCTGGGACACCGCCTATGGCTACAACTTC.

Comments on this clonotype: Being one base from a much bigger clone, this may be a read error. This chain connects TRBV5-4 to TRBJ1-6; no definite D call. Germline V gene data show CDR1 as SGHNT and CDR2 as YYREEE (reference sequence). This CDR3 region has 18 residues. CDR3 DNA: TGTGCCAGCAGCTTGGGTCTAATGTTGAGCTCCTATAATTCACCCCTCAACTTT. It specifies CASSLGLMLSSYNSPLNF.

Details on this clonotype: Just one base apart from a much larger clone, this may be a read error. The CDR3 here is CNARVLGPQHF. CDR3 DNA sequence: TGCAATGCTAGAGTACTCGGGCCCCAGCATTTT. The chain employs TRBV20-1 and TRBJ1-5, with D uncertain. Germline lookup yields CDR1 DFQATT and CDR2 SNEGSKA (reference sequence). The CDR3 consists of 11 residues.

In its sample, this clonotype was seen a few times. The chain recombines TRBV7-8 with TRBJ2-7; 10 nucleotides line up with TRBD1. The germline CDR1 and CDR2 sequences are SGHVS and FQNEAQ. CDR3 length equals 15 residues. V was clipped by 5 bases and J by 9 bases; unmatched bases: 13. The DNA for the CDR3 is TGTGCCAGCAGCACCAGCCCGGGACAGGGGTCGCGGCAGTACTTC. This encodes CASSTSPGQGSRQYF.

Worth noting for this clonotype: This may come from a read error, since a much larger clone is one base off. The rearrangement uses TRBV10-3 and TRBJ2-2; 7 bases agree with TRBD1. The V gene's germline CDR1 is ENHRY and CDR2 SYGVKD. The CDR3 spans 15 residues. CDR3 bases: TGTGCCGTCAGTGACAGGGCCCTCCGGGGCGGGGAGCTGTTTTTT. Protein: CAVSDRALRGGELFF.

Remarks on this clonotype: Given a much more abundant clone one base away, this may be a read error. CDR3 nucleotides: TGTGCCAGCAGCCGCAGGGGCCATACTAATGAAAAACTGCTTTTT. Its translation: CASSRRGHTNEKLLF. V gene TRBV12-3 or TRBV12-4 combines with J gene TRBJ1-4, with D tentatively TRBD1 (6 bases). The CDR3 consists of 15 residues.

Regarding this clonotype: One base away lies a much larger clone, so this may be a sequencing read error. Likely a read error: the CDR3 ends without its conserved phenylalanine or tryptophan. V and J are TRBV4-2 and TRBJ2-1; no clear D gene. The V end lost 4 bases, the J end lost 5 bases, and 6 bases lay between the germline ends. This CDR3 region has 12 residues. In germline, CDR1 is LGHNA, CDR2 YNFKEQ. CDR3: CASSPPDNEQFS. The DNA of the CDR3 is TGTGCCAGCAGCCCCCCAGACAATGAGCAGTTCTCC.

J is TRBJ1-6 and V is TRBV20-1; maybe TRBD1 (5 bases). V was pared by 5 bases and J by 17 bases, with 43 bases between. Germline CDR1 DFQATT, CDR2 SNEGSKA (reference sequence). CDR3 length: 20 amino acids. In DNA form, the CDR3 reads TGCAGTGCTCGACGGATTGGGGTCGTGTCTCGGGCGGAGCAGGGATCACCATTCCACTTT. This translates into CSARRIGVVSRAEQGSPFHF.

This clonotype was seen more than once but under ten times. This sequence may be a read error, since a much larger clone differs from it by one base. The V and J genes are TRBV20-1 and TRBJ1-1; tentative D call: TRBD1 (5 bases). Germline lookup yields CDR1 DFQATT and CDR2 SNEGSKA (reference sequence). Trimming left V 0 bases short and J 0 bases short, with 14 bases between. The CDR3 runs 16 residues. The CDR3: CSARDSSPTVNTEAFF. CDR3 DNA sequence: TGCAGTGCTAGAGATAGTTCCCCGACAGTGAACACTGAAGCTTTCTTT.

This clonotype was picked up many times. The J gene is TRBJ2-4, the V gene TRBV10-3; TRBD2 matches 15 bases. CDR1 and CDR2 from the germline V gene are ENHRY and SYGVKD. Unmatched junction bases numbered 6, after V lost 6 bases and J lost 6 bases. This CDR3 contains 16 residues. The CDR3 reads CAISRTSGREGNIQYF. CDR3 sequence (DNA): TGTGCCATCAGCCGGACTAGCGGGAGGGAGGGAAACATTCAGTACTTC.

This clonotype has more than one count but fewer than ten. V usage is TRBV11-1 and J usage is TRBJ1-6, with unresolved D. In germline, CDR1 is SGHAT, CDR2 FQDESV (reference sequence). The CDR3 has 14 amino acids. The V gene lost 5 bases and the J gene lost 4 bases, with 9 bases spanning the gap. DNA of the CDR3: TGTGCCAGCAGCGCCGACACTTATAATTCACCCCTCCACTTT. This codes for CASSADTYNSPLHF.

For this clonotype: The conserved closing phenylalanine or tryptophan is absent in this CDR3, likely reflecting a read error. The rearrangement joins TRBV20-1 to TRBJ2-3; 8 nucleotides align to TRBD2. The trim removed 5 bases at V and 6 bases at J, leaving 4 bases unmatched. The CDR3 loop spans 12 amino acids. Germline V lookup: CDR1 DFQATT, CDR2 SNEGSKA (reference sequence). CDR3 sequence reads: CSADSGTDTQYL. The DNA of the CDR3 is TGCAGTGCTGATAGCGGGACGGATACGCAGTATCTT.

J is TRBJ2-4 and V is TRBV5-8, with D perhaps given as TRBD1 or TRBD2 (5 bases each). CDR1 SGHTS and CDR2 YDEGEE come from the germline V gene. Between the trimmed V and J ends, which lost 5 bases and 4 bases, there was a span of 16 bases. The CDR3 contains 15 residues. CDR3 sequence: CASSYAGTRKNIQYF. The CDR3 bases are TGTGCCAGCAGTTATGCCGGGACCAGAAAAAACATTCAGTACTTC.

Of note for this clonotype: One end of the junction fails to match germline, which may point to a read error. The chain couples TRBV28 to TRBJ2-6; TRBD1 agrees at 8 bases. This CDR3 has 17 amino acids. CDR1 and CDR2 (germline): MDHEN, SYDVKM. The CDR3 here is CASIPGQGRYGADVLTF. CDR3 in DNA: TGTGCCAGCATCCCCGGACAGGGCAGGTATGGGGCCGACGTCCTGACTTTC.

To note about this clonotype: A clone one base away is much larger, so this may be a read error. V is TRBV5-1 and J is TRBJ2-1, with a tentative D call TRBD1 (6 bases). The germline V gene has CDR1 SGHRS and CDR2 YFSETQ. The CDR3 extends over 14 amino acids. The CDR3 region has the DNA TGCGCCAGCAGCGCCGGGACAACAAACAATGAGCAGTCCTTC. Residues: CASSAGTTNNEQSF.

This chain joins TRBV11-2 and TRBJ2-7; 8 bases line up with TRBD2. From germline, CDR1 is SGHAT and CDR2 FQNNGV. The CDR3 runs to 14 residues. V shed 7 bases and J 2 bases; nucleotides not matched to a gene: 7. The DNA of the CDR3 is TGTGCCAGCATGGGACAAGCGGGAGCCTACGAGCAGTACTTC. Translation: CASMGQAGAYEQYF. Combining the CDR3 with reference TRBV11-2 and TRBJ2-7 gives the whole variable domain EAGVAQSPRYKIIEKRQSVAFWCNPISGHATLYWYQQILGQGPKLLIQFQNNGVVDDSQLPKDRFSAERLKGVDSTLKIQPAKLEDSAVYLCASMGQAGAYEQYFGPGTRLTVT.

The V gene is TRBV29-1, the J gene TRBJ2-7; TRBD2 might be the D (6 bases). The ends were cut back, 7 bases at V and 0 bases at J, with 16 bases in the middle. The CDR3 spans 14 residues. Germline lookup yields CDR1 SQVTM and CDR2 ANQGSEA. This chain's CDR3 is CSATLAMNSYEQYF. CDR3 bases: TGCAGCGCAACCCTAGCGATGAACTCCTACGAGCAGTACTTC.

About this clonotype: A junction end diverges from the germline sequence, so it may reflect a read error. The chain carries TRBV7-9 and TRBJ2-2, with D perhaps TRBD1 (6 bases). The CDR3 runs 14 residues. The germline V gene has CDR1 SEHNR and CDR2 FQNEAQ (reference sequence). The CDR3 DNA reads TGTACCAGCAGGAAGGGACAAGGAATCGGGGAGTTGTTTTTT. Protein: CTSRKGQGIGELFF.

The chain has TRBV6-5 and TRBJ2-3, with unresolved D. Germline values: CDR1 MNHEY, CDR2 SVGAGI. The V gene lost 7 bases and the J gene lost 5 bases, with 7 bases spanning the gap. The CDR3 runs to 11 residues. CDR3 region: CASNMVDTQYF. CDR3 sequence (DNA): TGTGCCAGCAATATGGTAGATACGCAGTATTTT.

Points on this clonotype: The junction departs from the called germline gene at one end, perhaps through a read error. The chain has TRBV6-6 and TRBJ1-2; 9 bases agree with TRBD1. The CDR3 is made up of 15 amino acids. Per the germline V gene, CDR1 is MNHNY and CDR2 is SVGAGI (reference sequence). CDR3 sequence (DNA): TGTGCCATCAGTGACCGGGCGACAGGGGGCTATGGCTACACCTTC. It specifies CAISDRATGGYGYTF.

A word on this clonotype: A read error may account for a junction end that differs from germline. The chain couples TRBV5-5 to TRBJ2-7; no reliable D call. The CDR3 has 13 amino acids. Germline assignment: CDR1 SGHKS and CDR2 YYEKEE (reference sequence). CDR3 region: CASSLSSSYGQYF. Here the CDR3 DNA reads TGTGCCAGCAGCTTGTCTTCCTCCTACGGGCAGTACTTC.

A note on this clonotype: Being one base from a much bigger clone, this may be a read error. The chain couples TRBV29-1 to TRBJ1-1, with TRBD1 as a possible D gene (6 bases). Germline V lookup: CDR1 SQVTM, CDR2 ANQGSEA. The CDR3 covers 11 residues. CDR3 amino acids: CSGKGDTGAFF. For the CDR3, the DNA is TGCAGCGGGAAGGGGGACACTGGAGCTTTCTTT.

Worth noting for this clonotype: A much larger clone is a single base away; this may be a read error. The chain carries TRBV12-3 or TRBV12-4 and TRBJ2-1; D is perhaps TRBD1 (6 bases). The CDR3 contains 13 residues. DNA for the CDR3: TGTGACAGCAGGGGTCAGGGGTACAATGAGCAGTTCTTC. Translation: CDSRGQGYNEQFF.

With respect to this clonotype: Mismatch with germline at one junction end may stem from a read error. The chain links TRBV20-1 to TRBJ2-5; 8 positions match TRBD2. This CDR3 region has 15 residues. CDR1 DFQATT and CDR2 SNEGSKA come from the germline V gene (reference sequence). For the CDR3, the DNA is TGCAGTGCCCCTAAAGCGGGAGCAGGACAAGAGACCCAGTACTTT. Protein: CSAPKAGAGQETQYF.